This T cell receptor (beta chain) was sequenced in a study of blood T cell repertoires in COVID-19. Whole-study context: The samples span acute and convalescent COVID-19 from the United States, Italy and Spain. Nucleic acid was either cDNA or gDNA, and it came from T cells, B-cell-depleted T cells, or PBMCs.

A word on this clone: The junction departs from germline at one end; a sequencing error may be responsible.

In the authors' workflow: Reference gene primers were amplified, and this amplification served to estimate nucleated cell counts. TCRdb's copy holds only in-frame clones and misses some; the assay was immunoSEQ multiplex PCR. D and trimming come from the DNA, and the V and J calls and clone size come from that table. This table has 100,000 to 150,000 clones, about 80% appearing once. Germline lookup yields CDR1 MNHEY and CDR2 SMNVEV (reference sequence). The CDR3 loop spans 8 amino acids. The sequenced material came from peripheral blood. The chain carries TRBV27 and TRBJ1-2; 8 bases align to TRBD1. This receptor was taken from a human donor in a cohort sampled during active COVID-19. The CDR3 bases are TGTGCCAGGCCCGGACAGGGCTTC. This gives the protein CARPGQGF.